A single T cell receptor (beta chain) is shown here with its context. This clone turned up a few times. Its antigen remains unidentified. No per-base quality is available; no much larger clone lies one base away. Using bias-controlled multiplex PCR with the immunoSEQ v3 hsTCRB kit, the TCR beta CDR3 regions were amplified from genomic DNA. TCR libraries were sequenced on an Illumina NextSeq 500 to approximately 2 million read pairs for survey level or about 5-6.5 million for deep level. Per the authors' processing: V, D and J genes were assigned, non-productive sequences were removed, and clonality was reported by immunoSEQ Analyzer software. Repertoires were compared by productive Simpson clonality and by the Morisita overlap index of productive TRB rearrangements between infused TIL and blood. Absolute clonotype counts in blood were estimated by multiplying the lymphocyte count by the CD3+ fraction and by the productive frequency of the clone. The immuneACCESS repertoire file appears here via TCRdb, limited to in-frame rearrangements. These files lack a portion of the clones; in checked studies, under half of the deficit traces to unresolved V genes, and the cause of the others is not known. The D gene and trimming were derived from the DNA, and the V and J assignments and clone size from that table. The sample profile shows 45,000 to 60,000 clones; approximately 79% of them were found once. About 4.8% of the sample comes from the top ten.

CDR1 and CDR2 are drawn from the germline V gene (reference sequence): GTSNPN, SVGIG. At the junction V is shortened by 3 bases and J by 3 bases, with 12 bases in between. From its cysteine to its phenylalanine, the CDR3 spans 13 amino acids. Kept here is only the CDR3 DNA, which spans 39 bases and is read in frame from base 1. This specimen comes from a study of TIL therapy for anti-PD-1-resistant metastatic lung cancer (dated by TCRdb to the early 2020s). Notes on the research overall: Tumors were collected before any PD-1/PD-L1 blockade, after which patients were given nivolumab, and patients who progressed were given lymphodepletion, an infusion of expanded TIL and IL-2. Across the cohort, whole-exome sequencing showed a median non-synonymous tumor mutation burden of more than 1.3 mutations per megabase. Most of the cohort had lung adenocarcinoma, a few tumors were EGFR-mutant and two were ALK-rearranged, and half of the patients were current or former smokers. Enrolled patients had a median age of around 49 years (range roughly 35-85) and a median tumor PD-L1 proportion score of approximately 6.6%. Clonotypes were tracked across tumor, expanded TIL product and serial blood samples by T cell receptor beta sequencing of tumor and peripheral blood. What the authors observed across the whole study: Generalizability was limited because the cohort was highly selected, with more treatment-naive, never-smoker and oncogene-addicted patients included than is typical. The baseline peripheral repertoire was partially replaced by infused TIL clonotypes, which then decayed over months, and persistence showed no apparent association with response. The study protocol defined all tumor marker inferences as exploratory.

Sample time point, as interpreted from the label and publication: pre-treatment sample, taken before nivolumab and TIL therapy. Adults with stage 4 NSCLC were enrolled in a dual-center phase I trial from October 2017 to January 2020. Samples were obtained from a single-arm, open-label phase I trial in which tumor-infiltrating lymphocyte therapy with nivolumab was evaluated in advanced non-small cell lung cancer. Blood mononuclear cells from EDTA tubes were separated on a Ficoll gradient and snap-frozen as pellets, and DNA was extracted from the cells using a Qiagen mini-prep kit. This chain joins TRBV30 to TRBJ2-7; the D segment could be TRBD1, given 5 matching bases. The sequencing used blood, collected at baseline. The sequence was obtained from a woman between 30 and 79 years old with non-small cell lung cancer. The CDR3 here reads CAWRLDGHYEQYF. The sequence in DNA is TGTGCCTGGAGATTGGACGGACACTACGAGCAGTACTTC.